This T cell receptor (beta chain) was found in a study of blood T cell repertoires in COVID-19. Study-wide background: The United States, Italy and Spain provided the acute and convalescent COVID-19 samples. PBMCs, B-cell-depleted T cells, or T cells provided the cDNA or gDNA that made up the material.

The CDR3 runs 13 residues. The germline CDR1 and CDR2 sequences are MNHEY and SVGEGT. V was pared by 4 bases and J by 7 bases, with 10 bases between. In the authors' methods: Quantification of nucleated cells was approximated via reference gene primer amplification. TCRdb's copy holds only in-frame clones and misses some; the assay was immunoSEQ multiplex PCR. V and J calls and clone size are those listed in that table; D and trimming were worked out from the DNA. The sample carries about 260,000 clones, approximately 88% recorded once. The rearrangement joins TRBV6-2 or TRBV6-3 to TRBJ2-2, with D possibly matching TRBD2 (6 bases). The sequenced material came from peripheral blood. The clonotype comes from a human donor in a cohort sampled during active COVID-19. The chain's CDR3 is CASSFGSIGELFF. The CDR3, as DNA: TGTGCCAGCAGTTTCGGGAGTATCGGGGAGCTGTTTTTT.